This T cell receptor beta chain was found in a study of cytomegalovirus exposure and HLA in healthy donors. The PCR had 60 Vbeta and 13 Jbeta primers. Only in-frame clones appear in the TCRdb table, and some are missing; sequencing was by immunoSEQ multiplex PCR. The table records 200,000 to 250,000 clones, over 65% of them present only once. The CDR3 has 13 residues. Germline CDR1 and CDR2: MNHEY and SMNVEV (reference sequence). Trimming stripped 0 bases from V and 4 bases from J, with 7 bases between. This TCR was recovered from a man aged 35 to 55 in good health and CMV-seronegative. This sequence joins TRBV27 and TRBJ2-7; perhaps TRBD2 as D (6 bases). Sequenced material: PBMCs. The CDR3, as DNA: TGTGCCAGCAGTTTATCGGGGGGTTACGAGCAGTACTTC. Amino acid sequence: CASSLSGGYEQYF.